This TCR beta chain derives from a study of T cell changes during pregnancy in multiple sclerosis. This table comes from immunoSEQ multiplex PCR, and its TCRdb copy is limited to in-frame clones, with some not included. The data contain more than 80,000 clones, more than 85% of them singletons. The CDR3 loop spans 14 amino acids. Looked up from germline, CDR1 is SEHNR and CDR2 is FQNEAQ (reference sequence). Trimming removed 6 bases from V and 5 bases from J, with 14 bases in between. The chain uses TRBV7-9 and TRBJ2-1; tentative D call: TRBD2 (6 bases). The sequencing used peripheral blood, collected in the first trimester of pregnancy. The receptor's source is a female donor with multiple sclerosis, enrolled in a pregnancy study. Written as DNA, the CDR3 is TGTGCCAGCAGATCGGGAGTTCGAGACAATGAGCAGTTCTTC. This encodes CASRSGVRDNEQFF.